A single TCR beta chain is shown here with its context. The target antigen is unknown. This specimen belongs to a study of cytomegalovirus exposure and HLA in healthy donors. Findings and limits, study-wide: A later analysis reported that several of the most significant clusters appeared to be linked to common viral pathogens, among them Epstein-Barr virus. An analysis that came later showed most CMV-associated TCR beta chains appearing HLA-restricted. For most subjects, TCR beta sequences were reported to predict HLA-A and HLA-B alleles with accuracy. The authors judged a highly shared variant cluster likely a sequencing artifact.

The CDR3 has 14 amino acids. Trimming removed 4 bases from V and 2 bases from J, with 11 bases in between. Germline assignment: CDR1 MNHEY and CDR2 SMNVEV (reference sequence). The PCR employed 60 Vbeta primers together with 13 Jbeta primers. Here immunoSEQ multiplex PCR was the method, and the copy in TCRdb shows in-frame clones only, minus some. The sample includes 180,000 or so clones, about 82% of them seen just once. The sequence was collected from a female donor in good health and CMV-seronegative. The chain recombines TRBV27 with TRBJ2-5; D is unclear. The sample taken for sequencing was PBMCs. DNA for the CDR3: TGTGCCAGCAGTTCCGACTTATTACAAGAGACCCAGTACTTC. This translates into CASSSDLLQETQYF.